These 17 T cell receptor beta chains share one sample of origin, sequenced in a study of T cell responses to AZD1222 COVID-19 vaccine. Clones were read by immunoSEQ multiplex PCR, and TCRdb kept only the in-frame ones, dropping some. The data hold 120,000 or so clones, with 84% observed a single time. Here the sequenced sample was peripheral blood, taken 28 days after the second AZD1222 dose. The receptors were gathered from an adult who received the AZD1222 COVID-19 vaccine.

This sequence joins TRBV30 and TRBJ1-3, with no clear D. V gave up 5 bases and J gave up 2 bases, with 7 bases separating them. Germline CDR1 GTSNPN, CDR2 SVGIG (reference sequence). This CDR3 is 12 amino acids long. CDR3 loop: CAWEDAGNTIYF. As DNA, the CDR3 is TGTGCCTGGGAAGACGCTGGAAACACCATATATTTT.

The V gene is TRBV10-2, the J gene TRBJ1-4; the D is unclear. Germline V gene data show CDR1 as WSHSY and CDR2 as SAAADI. The CDR3 is 12 amino acids. V was clipped by 6 bases and J by 6 bases, with 8 bases between them. The CDR3 sequence: CASSREHEKLFF. The CDR3 DNA reads as TGCGCCAGCAGCCGAGAACATGAAAAACTGTTTTTT.

V is TRBV19 and J is TRBJ2-3; the D gene could be TRBD1 or TRBD2 (5 bases each). Per germline, CDR1 LNHDA and CDR2 SQIVND (reference sequence). CDR3 length: 13 residues. The V end was cut by 5 bases, the J end by 2 bases, with 8 bases between. CDR3 in amino acids: CASSGTLTDTQYF. In nucleotides, the CDR3 is TGTGCCAGTAGTGGGACCCTCACAGATACGCAGTATTTT.

The rearrangement joins TRBV29-1 to TRBJ2-2; D is perhaps TRBD1 or TRBD2 (5 bases each). V was pared by 5 bases and J by 6 bases, with 10 bases between. The CDR3 loop spans 12 amino acids. Germline V CDR1 and CDR2: SQVTM, ANQGSEA. In DNA, the CDR3 is TGCAGCGTTCGGGACCACGCCGGGGAGCTGTTTTTT. It is translated as CSVRDHAGELFF.

The chain has TRBV7-2 and TRBJ2-4, with 8 bases that match TRBD1. The CDR3 is made up of 14 amino acids. Germline V gene sequence: CDR1 SGHTA, CDR2 FQGNSA. V shed 3 bases, J shed 8 bases, and the junction held 6 bases outside the gene matches. The CDR3 protein is CASSFGQGLYIQYF. Written as DNA, the CDR3 is TGTGCCAGCAGCTTCGGACAGGGTCTCTACATTCAGTACTTC.

This chain connects TRBV5-1 to TRBJ2-3, with 9 positions matching TRBD2. The CDR3 is 16 residues long. The V and J ends lost 4 bases and 7 bases, in that order; junction bases with no gene match: 13. Germline V lookup: CDR1 SGHRS, CDR2 YFSETQ. CDR3 in DNA: TGCGCCAGCAGCCCACCGCTGGGCGGGGGGGAACATACGCAGTATTTT. The encoded protein is CASSPPLGGGEHTQYF.

The chain is built from TRBV15 and TRBJ1-5; D is ambiguous. Trimming took 0 bases from V and 4 from J, leaving 7 bases between them. This CDR3 region has 14 residues. The germline V gene encodes CDR1 LNHNV and CDR2 YYDKDF (reference sequence). CDR3 coding DNA: TGTGCCACCAGCAGAGAAGGTGGGAATCAGCCCCAGCATTTT. Its protein product is CATSREGGNQPQHF.

The chain links TRBV6-5 to TRBJ2-1; 8 bases are shared with TRBD1. Trimming took 6 bases from V and 8 from J; bases not matched to a gene: 6. The CDR3 runs to 13 residues. Germline values: CDR1 MNHEY, CDR2 SVGAGI. For the CDR3, the DNA is TGTGCCAGCAGACGGACAGGGATCTATGAGCAGTTCTTC. This translates into CASRRTGIYEQFF.

J is TRBJ1-4 and V is TRBV4-1; TRBD1 is a possible D gene (5 bases). The germline V gene encodes CDR1 MGHRA and CDR2 YSYEKL. V gave up 5 bases and J gave up 0 bases, with 13 bases separating them. The CDR3 runs 16 residues. CDR3 residues: CASSVPGTATNEKLFF. CDR3 DNA sequence: TGCGCCAGCAGCGTCCCAGGGACTGCAACTAATGAAAAACTGTTTTTT.

This rearrangement joins TRBV19 to TRBJ2-6; 10 bases agree with TRBD1. The CDR3 loop spans 18 amino acids. V gave up 6 bases and J gave up 1 base; unmatched junction bases: 9. CDR1 and CDR2 (germline): LNHDA, SQIVND (reference sequence). The CDR3 reads CASRSGTGVLSGANVLTF. The CDR3 DNA is TGTGCCAGTAGGTCCGGGACAGGGGTTCTTTCTGGGGCCAACGTCCTGACTTTC. The full variable domain, with the rest looked up from reference TRBV19 and TRBJ2-6, is DGGITQSPKYLFRKEGQNVTLSCEQNLNHDAMYWYRQDPGQGLRLIYYSQIVNDFQKGDIAEGYSVSREKKESFPLTVTSAQKNPTAFYLCASRSGTGVLSGANVLTFGAGSRLTVL.

J is TRBJ2-1 and V is TRBV19; 7 bases agree with TRBD2. This CDR3 has 11 amino acids. V was pared by 7 bases and J by 15 bases, with 9 bases of the junction left unmatched. Per the germline V gene, CDR1 is LNHDA and CDR2 is SQIVND (reference sequence). CDR3 nucleotides: TGTGCCAGTACCATGGGGGGGTATTGGTTCTTC. Its protein product is CASTMGGYWFF.

This chain connects TRBV9 to TRBJ2-5; D uncertain. Trimming shortened V by 0 bases and J by 5 bases, and 14 bases separated the two germline ends. This CDR3 spans 15 amino acids. Germline CDR1 reads SGDLS; CDR2 reads YYNGEE. In DNA form, the CDR3 reads TGTGCCAGCAGCGTAGTGGGTTCCGTTGGGGAGACCCAGTACTTC. It codes for CASSVVGSVGETQYF.

The chain uses TRBV6-2 or TRBV6-3 and TRBJ1-5, with 9 bases aligning to TRBD1. The CDR3 totals 17 residues. The V segment lost 4 bases and the J segment 7 bases; nucleotides outside the gene matches: 14. Germline assignment: CDR1 MNHEY and CDR2 SVGEGT. CDR3 loop: CASSSKIKQGAGQPQHF. CDR3 DNA sequence: TGTGCCAGCAGTTCCAAGATTAAACAGGGGGCGGGACAGCCCCAGCATTTT.

V usage is TRBV25-1 and J usage is TRBJ1-2; D remains unclear. Germline CDR1 is MGHDK and CDR2 is SYGVNS. This CDR3 has 12 residues. Trimming removed 3 bases at V and 4 bases at J, with 6 bases between. CDR3 nucleotide sequence: TGTGCCAGCAGTGACCCAGGCTATGGCTACACCTTC. This codes for CASSDPGYGYTF.

V gene TRBV27 combines with J gene TRBJ2-2; the match to TRBD1 covers 8 bases. Germline V gives CDR1 MNHEY, CDR2 SMNVEV (reference sequence). V lost 4 bases to trimming and J lost 5 bases; unmatched junction nucleotides: 6. There are 15 residues in the CDR3. The CDR3 here is CASSWGQERTGELFF. The DNA for the CDR3 is TGTGCCAGCAGTTGGGGACAGGAACGGACCGGGGAGCTGTTTTTT.

About this clone: One end of the junction varies from germline; a read error may be responsible. The chain combines TRBV7-9 with TRBJ1-2; D is unresolved. This CDR3 is built from 13 residues. The germline V gene has CDR1 SEHNR and CDR2 FQNEAQ (reference sequence). The CDR3 reads CASGFGVDYGYTF. For the CDR3, the DNA is TGTGCCAGCGGCTTCGGGGTGGACTATGGCTACACCTTC.

The table lists this clone with a count of one. The V gene is TRBV27, the J gene TRBJ2-1; TRBD2 matches 8 bases. The CDR3 length is 16 residues. CDR1 MNHEY and CDR2 SMNVEV come from the germline V gene (reference sequence). Trimming removed 8 bases from V and 3 bases from J; junction bases left unmatched: 12. In DNA, the CDR3 is TGTGCCAGCGGGTTTGGAGAACTAGCGGTCTACAATGAGCAGTTCTTC. Amino acids: CASGFGELAVYNEQFF.